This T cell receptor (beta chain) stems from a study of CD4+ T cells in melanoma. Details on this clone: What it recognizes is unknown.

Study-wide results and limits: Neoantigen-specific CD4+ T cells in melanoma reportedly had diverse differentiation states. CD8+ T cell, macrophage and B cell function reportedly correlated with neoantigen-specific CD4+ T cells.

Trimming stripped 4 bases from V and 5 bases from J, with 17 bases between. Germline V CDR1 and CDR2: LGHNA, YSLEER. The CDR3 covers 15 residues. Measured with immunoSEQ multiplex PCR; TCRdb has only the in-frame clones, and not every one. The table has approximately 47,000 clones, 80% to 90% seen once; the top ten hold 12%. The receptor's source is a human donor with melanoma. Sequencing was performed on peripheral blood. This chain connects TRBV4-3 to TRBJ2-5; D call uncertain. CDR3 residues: CASSPFLGRTETQYF. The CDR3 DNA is TGCGCCAGCAGCCCCTTTCTTGGACGGACGGAGACCCAGTACTTC.